These 13 T cell receptor beta chains were all obtained from the same sample, sequenced in a study of T cell responses to AZD1222 COVID-19 vaccine. This table comes from immunoSEQ multiplex PCR, and its TCRdb copy is limited to in-frame clones, with some not included. The data hold 150,000 to 200,000 clones, with 94% observed a single time. Material: peripheral blood, obtained on day 0 of AZD1222 vaccination. These receptors were obtained from an adult in good health.

The chain carries TRBV5-1 and TRBJ2-7; D may be TRBD1 (6 bases). This CDR3 comprises 12 residues. The V gene lost 6 bases and the J gene lost 5 bases, with 12 bases spanning the gap. Germline CDR1 SGHRS, CDR2 YFSETQ. The CDR3 nucleotides read TGCGCCAGCACTGCAGGGGCGGACGAGCAGTACTTC. Its protein is CASTAGADEQYF.

The rearrangement uses TRBV10-2 and TRBJ1-2, with D unresolved. V was trimmed by 3 bases and J by 4 bases, leaving 9 bases between them. The CDR3 runs to 13 residues. The germline gives CDR1 WSHSY, CDR2 SAAADI. DNA for the CDR3: TGCGCCAGCAGTGAATCCCTCGGCTATGGCTACACCTTC. Residues: CASSESLGYGYTF.

The chain links TRBV2 to TRBJ1-5, with a weak D call TRBD1 (6 bases). V was cut by 6 bases and J by 4 bases, with 13 bases left in between. The CDR3 has 14 amino acids. In germline, CDR1 is SNHLY, CDR2 FYNNEI. CDR3 loop: CASRIQGDNQPQHF. CDR3 nucleotide sequence: TGTGCCAGCAGGATACAGGGAGATAATCAGCCCCAGCATTTT.

The chain combines TRBV12-5 with TRBJ2-4, with TRBD1 identical over 10 bases. The J segment lost 4 bases and the V segment lost 5 bases, leaving 8 bases of the junction unmatched. Germline V gene sequence: CDR1 LGHNT, CDR2 FRNRAP. This CDR3 contains 16 residues. The CDR3 DNA is TGTGCTAGTGGTCCGCCCCCGGGACAGGGGAAAAACATTCAGTACTTC. This encodes CASGPPPGQGKNIQYF.

This clone showed up just once. The CDR3 protein is CAISDGTYTDTQYF. CDR3 nucleotide sequence: TGTGCCATCAGTGACGGGACCTACACAGATACGCAGTATTTT. This chain uses TRBV10-3 with TRBJ2-3; D could derive from TRBD1 or TRBD2 (5 bases each). The CDR3 runs 14 residues. Trimming took 3 bases from V and 2 from J, leaving 9 bases between them. The germline gives CDR1 ENHRY, CDR2 SYGVKD.

J is TRBJ1-1 and V is TRBV27; 9 bases are shared with TRBD1. Germline trimming cut 4 bases from V and 7 bases from J; bases unmatched to any gene: 19. Germline assignment: CDR1 MNHEY and CDR2 SMNVEV (reference sequence). This CDR3 is built from 18 residues. CDR3 in amino acids: CASSSRTGETRRGVEAFF. The CDR3, as DNA: TGTGCCAGCAGTTCCCGGACAGGGGAAACGAGGAGGGGGGTTGAAGCTTTCTTT.

In its sample, this clone was seen once. V and J are TRBV15 and TRBJ1-2; 7 positions agree with TRBD1. The length of the CDR3 is 14 residues. Looked up from germline, CDR1 is LNHNV and CDR2 is YYDKDF (reference sequence). The ends lost 5 bases at V and 3 bases at J; junction bases unmatched: 6. This chain's CDR3 is CATSRGTVDYGYTF. CDR3 nucleotides: TGTGCCACCAGCCGGGGGACAGTCGACTATGGCTACACCTTC.

This chain connects TRBV24-1 to TRBJ1-1; TRBD1 is a possible D gene (5 bases). V shed 9 bases and J shed 7 bases, with 17 bases lying between them. This CDR3 is 13 amino acids long. Germline lookup yields CDR1 KGHDR and CDR2 SFDVKD. The CDR3 is CATRREGGGEAFF. DNA for the CDR3: TGTGCCACCCGCCGGGAGGGCGGGGGTGAAGCTTTCTTT.

The gene calls are TRBV11-1 and TRBJ1-1, with 7 positions matching TRBD1. This CDR3 spans 15 amino acids. Germline V gene sequence: CDR1 SGHAT, CDR2 FQDESV (reference sequence). The J segment lost 1 base and the V segment lost 6 bases, leaving 8 bases of the junction unmatched. The CDR3 region is CASSPQGGRNTEAFF. CDR3 coding DNA: TGTGCCAGCAGTCCCCAGGGGGGGAGGAACACTGAAGCTTTCTTT.

V gene TRBV5-4 combines with J gene TRBJ2-1, with D hard to call. The germline gives CDR1 SGHNT, CDR2 YYREEE (reference sequence). This CDR3 has 15 amino acids. Trimming removed 2 bases at V and 7 bases at J, with 16 bases between. DNA of the CDR3: TGTGCCAGCAGCTTAGGACGGGTGGGCTGGAATGAGCAGTTCTTC. The encoded protein is CASSLGRVGWNEQFF.

The chain carries TRBV5-4 and TRBJ1-2, with a weak D call TRBD1 (6 bases). This CDR3 is 14 amino acids long. Deletions cut 5 bases from V and 2 bases from J, with 13 bases between. Germline-derived CDR1 and CDR2 are SGHNT and YYREEE (reference sequence). CDR3 sequence (DNA): TGTGCCAGCAGTTTTACAGGGTCCAACTATGGCTACACCTTC. Translating gives CASSFTGSNYGYTF.

The chain carries TRBV6-6 and TRBJ2-1; 10 bases are shared with TRBD1. CDR1 is MNHNY, CDR2 SVGAGI, per germline (reference sequence). J was trimmed by 8 bases and V by 6 bases; bases with no gene match: 10. The CDR3 is 15 residues long. CDR3 protein: CASSRVGQGTDEQFF. The CDR3 bases are TGTGCCAGCAGCCGCGTGGGACAGGGGACCGATGAGCAGTTCTTC.

V is TRBV3-1 (or the pseudogene TRBV3-2) and J is TRBJ1-1, with no clear D. The germline CDR1 and CDR2 sequences are LGHDT and YNNKEL (reference sequence). Trimming took off 0 bases at V and 5 bases at J, with 7 bases between the two ends. The CDR3 is 13 residues long. The CDR3, as DNA: TGTGCCAGCAGCCAAGAAGAGGGTACTGAAGCTTTCTTT. Encoded protein: CASSQEEGTEAFF.